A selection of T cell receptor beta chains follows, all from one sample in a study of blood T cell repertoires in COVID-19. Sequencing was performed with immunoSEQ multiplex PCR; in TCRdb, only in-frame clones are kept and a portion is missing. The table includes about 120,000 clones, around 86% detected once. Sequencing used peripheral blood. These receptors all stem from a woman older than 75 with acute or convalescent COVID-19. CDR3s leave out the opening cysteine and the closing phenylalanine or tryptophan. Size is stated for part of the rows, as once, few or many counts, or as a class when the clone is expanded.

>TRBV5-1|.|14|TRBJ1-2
ASSLGREPANYGYT
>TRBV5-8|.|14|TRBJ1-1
ASSSGQGKGNTEAF
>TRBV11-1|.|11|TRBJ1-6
ASSLARDSPLH
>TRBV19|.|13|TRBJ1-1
ASSIIAAPNTEAF
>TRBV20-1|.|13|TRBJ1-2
SASFSGQINYGYT
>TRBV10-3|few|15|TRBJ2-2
AISEGRGLMDTGELF
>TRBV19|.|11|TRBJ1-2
ASRQQGDYGYT
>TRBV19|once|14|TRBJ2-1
ASSIDVRVSYNEQF
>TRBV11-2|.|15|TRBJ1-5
ASSLGLPPVFSQPQH
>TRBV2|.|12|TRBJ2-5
ASSEALSLETQY
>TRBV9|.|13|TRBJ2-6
ASSASGAGANVLT
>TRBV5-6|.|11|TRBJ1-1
ASSFVPGTEAF
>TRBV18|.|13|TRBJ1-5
ASSAGTGANQPQH
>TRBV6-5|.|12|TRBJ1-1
ASSWTGGNTEAF
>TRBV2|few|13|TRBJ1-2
ASSRQKGADYGYT
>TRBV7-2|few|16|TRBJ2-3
ASSLASGLAGSTDTQY
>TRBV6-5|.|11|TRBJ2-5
ASAGEYQETQY
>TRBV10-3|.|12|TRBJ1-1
AISAVLGNTEAF
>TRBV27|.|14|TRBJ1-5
ASARNGDYSNQPQH
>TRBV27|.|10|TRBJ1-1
ASKNRGTEAF
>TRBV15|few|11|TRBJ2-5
ATSARTAETQY
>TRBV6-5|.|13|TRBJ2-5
ASSWGTGGGETQY
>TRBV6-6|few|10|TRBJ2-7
ASSSQGGEQY
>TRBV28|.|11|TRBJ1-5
ASSHQGNQPQH
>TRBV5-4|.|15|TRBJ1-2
ASSLDGAYLSNYGYT
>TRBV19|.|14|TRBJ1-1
ASSSQGAYGDTEAF
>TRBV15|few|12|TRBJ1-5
ATSRASSNQPQH
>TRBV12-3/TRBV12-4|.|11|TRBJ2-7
ASSLQGREEQY
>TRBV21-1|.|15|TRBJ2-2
ASIRKDGLANTGELF
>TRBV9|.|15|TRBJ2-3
ASSVGAGGGVTDTQY
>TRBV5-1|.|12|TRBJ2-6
ASRNNVGANVLT
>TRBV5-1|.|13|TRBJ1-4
ASSSQGALGEKLF
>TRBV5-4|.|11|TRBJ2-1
ASSLGAAREQF
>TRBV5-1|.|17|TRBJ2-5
ASRPGRTSGGRGKETQY
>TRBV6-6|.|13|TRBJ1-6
ASSYSISYNSPLH
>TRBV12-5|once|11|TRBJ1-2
ASGRDSFDGYT
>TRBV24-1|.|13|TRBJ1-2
ATSDWQGANYGYT
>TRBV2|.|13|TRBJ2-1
ASIQRWGGVNEQF
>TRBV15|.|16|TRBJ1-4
ATSRSLTQGRVNEKLF
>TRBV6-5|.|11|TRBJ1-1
ASSYGQNTEAF
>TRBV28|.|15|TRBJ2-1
ASSSLLRDRWYAEQF
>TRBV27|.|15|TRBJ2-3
ASSSTLLAGGTDTQY
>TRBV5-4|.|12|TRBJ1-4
ASSRTGASEKLF
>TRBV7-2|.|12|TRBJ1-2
ASSSRQGANGYT
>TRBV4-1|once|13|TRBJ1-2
ASSQGGPAAYGYT
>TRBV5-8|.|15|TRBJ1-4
ASSLGTGVATNEKLF
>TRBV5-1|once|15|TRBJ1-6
ASSLVYGGSGNSPLH
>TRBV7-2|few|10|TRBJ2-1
ASSFGQGEQF
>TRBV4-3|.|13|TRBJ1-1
ASSLSVAGAPEAF
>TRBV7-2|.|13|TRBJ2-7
ASSLALGRDEEQY
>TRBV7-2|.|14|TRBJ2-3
ASSLGIDRGTDTQY
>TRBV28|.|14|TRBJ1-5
ASSLRAKGGNQPQH
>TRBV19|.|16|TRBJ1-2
ASSIGGLWVTANYGYT
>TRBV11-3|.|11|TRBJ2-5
ASSSTGEETQY
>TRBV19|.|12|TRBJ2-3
ASSIVKGGDTQY
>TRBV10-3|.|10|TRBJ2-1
AINGAGDEQF